Listed here are 26 T cell receptor beta chains from one sample, sequenced in a study of beta chain features in type 1 diabetes. The authors reverse transcribed all of the isolated RNA, so sequencing captured expressed TCRB transcripts. Generated by immunoSEQ multiplex PCR, the TCRdb table keeps only in-frame clones and is missing some. The table has fewer than 900,000 clones, roughly 16% seen once. Sequencing was performed on naive CD4+ T cells from blood. Source of these receptors: a young woman in good health.

The gene calls are TRBV4-2 and TRBJ2-1; TRBD2 matches at 9 bases. The V gene end was trimmed by 1 base and the J gene end by 4 bases; junction bases not matched to a gene: 5. The CDR3 length is 16 residues. CDR1 is LGHNA and CDR2 is YNFKEQ in the germline V gene. This CDR3 reads CASSQVGSGRYNEQFF. Written as DNA, the CDR3 is TGTGCCAGCAGCCAAGTCGGTAGCGGGAGATACAATGAGCAGTTCTTC.

The genes are TRBV7-9 and TRBJ1-1; 10 nucleotides line up with TRBD1. The CDR3 is 17 amino acids. Trimming at V came to 7 bases and at J to 4 bases, leaving 15 bases not matched to a gene. Germline V gene lookup returns CDR1 SEHNR and CDR2 FQNEAQ (reference sequence). The CDR3 sequence: CASTYTDRGLAGTEAFF. The CDR3 DNA reads as TGTGCCAGCACCTATACCGACAGGGGGCTGGCGGGCACTGAAGCTTTCTTT.

The chain uses TRBV2 and TRBJ2-7, with D hard to call. The CDR3 length is 12 residues. Trimming stripped 4 bases from V and 3 bases from J, with 7 bases between. Germline CDR1 SNHLY, CDR2 FYNNEI. CDR3 protein: CASSVAGYEQYF. The CDR3 DNA is TGTGCCAGCAGTGTTGCCGGCTACGAGCAGTACTTC.

V is TRBV7-9 and J is TRBJ1-1; tentative D call: TRBD1 (5 bases). V lost 5 bases to trimming and J lost 5 bases, with 12 bases between them. This CDR3 spans 13 amino acids. In germline, CDR1 is SEHNR, CDR2 FQNEAQ (reference sequence). CDR3 residues: CASSQPGGTEAFF. DNA of the CDR3: TGTGCCAGCAGCCAACCGGGGGGTACTGAAGCTTTCTTT.

The table lists this clone with a few counts. The sample contains more than one DNA sequence encoding this CDR3. The chain is built from TRBV7-6 and TRBJ2-7, with 9 nucleotides matching TRBD2. The CDR3 extends over 14 amino acids. Looked up from germline, CDR1 is SGHVS and CDR2 is FNYEAQ. V was pared by 3 bases and J by 0 bases, with 0 bases of the junction left unmatched. The CDR3 DNA is TGTGCCAGCAGCTTGACTAGCGGCTCCTACGAGCAGTACTTC. This codes for CASSLTSGSYEQYF.

This clone was picked up a small number of times. The J gene is TRBJ1-1, the V gene TRBV19, with D possibly matching TRBD1 (6 bases). The V end lost 8 bases, the J end lost 4 bases, and 17 bases lay between the germline ends. Germline V gene sequence: CDR1 LNHDA, CDR2 SQIVND (reference sequence). The CDR3 length is 14 residues. The CDR3 nucleotides read TGTGCCAGTGAGACGTTGGGGGCGCCCACTGAAGCTTTCTTT. It translates to CASETLGAPTEAFF.

The V and J genes are TRBV4-1 and TRBJ1-4; 7 bases are a match to TRBD1. V trimming: 4 bases; J trimming: 4 bases; junction bases outside the gene matches: 6. CDR1 is MGHRA, CDR2 YSYEKL, per germline. This CDR3 contains 15 residues. CDR3 sequence reads: CASSRSGTDNEKLFF. CDR3 DNA sequence: TGCGCCAGCAGCCGTTCCGGGACAGATAATGAAAAACTGTTTTTT.

This clone was seen more than once but under ten times. This chain joins TRBV20-1 and TRBJ2-1, with D tentatively TRBD2 (5 bases). Germline V gives CDR1 DFQATT, CDR2 SNEGSKA (reference sequence). The CDR3 runs 10 residues. V lost 3 bases and J lost 11, with 8 bases in between. CDR3 loop: CSASLTKQFF. CDR3 DNA: TGCAGTGCTAGCTTGACTAAGCAGTTCTTC.

V and J are TRBV15 and TRBJ2-7; D possibly corresponds to TRBD2 (5 bases). The CDR3 contains 13 residues. The V end lost 3 bases, the J end lost 2 bases, and 8 bases lay between the germline ends. Germline lookup yields CDR1 LNHNV and CDR2 YYDKDF (reference sequence). This CDR3 reads CATSRSGTYEQYF. CDR3 DNA: TGTGCCACCAGCAGGTCGGGGACCTACGAGCAGTACTTC.

The gene calls are TRBV5-1 and TRBJ2-7, with TRBD1 identical over 8 bases. This CDR3 contains 16 residues. V shed 4 bases, J shed 2 bases, and the junction held 11 bases outside the gene matches. In germline, CDR1 is SGHRS, CDR2 YFSETQ. The CDR3 coding sequence is TGCGCCAGCAGCATGTCTTCGTGGGACAGGACCTACGAGCAGTACTTC. Its protein is CASSMSSWDRTYEQYF.

V gene TRBV7-2 combines with J gene TRBJ2-5; 13 nucleotides match TRBD2. The CDR3 has 15 amino acids. Germline-derived CDR1 and CDR2 are SGHTA and FQGNSA. Trimming took 6 bases from V and 5 from J; bases not matched to a gene: 6. The CDR3 DNA follows: TGTGCCAGCAGACTAGCGGGAGGGCCGCGGGAGACCCAGTACTTC. Translation gives CASRLAGGPRETQYF.

The rearrangement links TRBV18 to TRBJ1-1, with unresolved D. The V end was cut by 3 bases, the J end by 0 bases, with 8 bases between. Germline assignment: CDR1 KGHSH and CDR2 LQKENI. The CDR3 spans 14 residues. The CDR3 spells CASSPDVVNTEAFF. For the CDR3, the DNA is TGTGCCAGCTCACCTGATGTGGTGAACACTGAAGCTTTCTTT.

This clone appeared a few times. This chain connects TRBV5-4 to TRBJ2-1; TRBD2 is a possible D gene (5 bases). The CDR3 is 13 residues long. Germline V gene sequence: CDR1 SGHNT, CDR2 YYREEE (reference sequence). The germline V and J ends were trimmed by 1 base and 8 bases, with 10 bases remaining between them. CDR3 in amino acids: CASSLIRDDEQFF. The CDR3 coding sequence is TGTGCCAGCAGCTTGATCCGGGATGATGAGCAGTTCTTC.

This rearrangement joins TRBV5-6 to TRBJ2-7; 7 bases are a match to TRBD1. Germline V gives CDR1 SGHDT, CDR2 YYEEEE. This CDR3 comprises 16 residues. The J segment lost 2 bases and the V segment lost 4 bases, leaving 12 bases of the junction unmatched. The DNA of the CDR3 is TGTGCCAGCAGCACCCTTCACAGGGGCGGCGCCTACGAGCAGTACTTC. It encodes CASSTLHRGGAYEQYF.

With regard to this clone: One junction end disagrees with the germline gene, perhaps due to a read error. The chain employs TRBV28 and TRBJ2-1; 9 bases line up with TRBD2. The length of the CDR3 is 15 residues. CDR1 and CDR2 from the germline V gene are MDHEN and SYDVKM. As DNA, the CDR3 is TGTGCCAGCAATTTAGCGGGAGTTGTTAGAAATGAGCAGTTCTTC. Protein product: CASNLAGVVRNEQFF. Variable domain in full (rest from reference TRBV28 and TRBJ2-1): DVKVTQSSRYLVKRTGEKVFLECVQDMDHENMFWYRQDPGLGLRLIYFSYDVKMKEKGDIPEGYSVSREKKERFSLILESASTNQTSMYLCASNLAGVVRNEQFFGPGTRLTVL.

The gene calls are TRBV28 and TRBJ2-5; D possibly corresponds to TRBD1 (5 bases). V was shortened by 6 bases and J by 0 bases, with 14 bases between the two germline ends. The V gene's germline CDR1 is MDHEN and CDR2 SYDVKM. This CDR3 is 15 amino acids long. The DNA for the CDR3 is TGTGCCAGCAGCTGGGGCAGGGCCCACCAAGAGACCCAGTACTTC. It encodes CASSWGRAHQETQYF. Full variable domain (missing parts from reference TRBV28 and TRBJ2-5): DVKVTQSSRYLVKRTGEKVFLECVQDMDHENMFWYRQDPGLGLRLIYFSYDVKMKEKGDIPEGYSVSREKKERFSLILESASTNQTSMYLCASSWGRAHQETQYFGPGTRLLVL.

A few counts support this clone. The chain has TRBV28 and TRBJ1-2; TRBD1 agrees at 8 bases. Germline V gene sequence: CDR1 MDHEN, CDR2 SYDVKM. Trimming cost V 2 bases and J 2 bases; bases outside gene matches: 7. CDR3 length: 16 amino acids. The CDR3 spells CASSLPHRGGNYGYTF. The CDR3 DNA reads TGTGCCAGCAGTTTACCGCACAGGGGGGGAAACTATGGCTACACCTTC.

There are a few counts of this clone. V usage is TRBV7-2 and J usage is TRBJ2-2; D gene uncertain. Germline values: CDR1 SGHTA, CDR2 FQGNSA. V shed 8 bases and J shed 3 bases, with 10 bases lying between them. The CDR3 is 13 amino acids. This CDR3 reads CASASAYTGELFF. CDR3 nucleotide sequence: TGTGCCAGCGCATCCGCTTACACCGGGGAGCTGTTTTTT. Combining the CDR3 with reference TRBV7-2 and TRBJ2-2 gives the whole variable domain GAGVSQSPSNKVTEKGKDVELRCDPISGHTALYWYRQSLGQGLEFLIYFQGNSAPDKSGLPSDRFSAERTGGSVSTLTIQRTQQEDSAVYLCASASAYTGELFFGEGSRLTVL.

In this sample, this clone turned up a few times. The CDR3 reads CASSGKIRDPAGHEQFF. CDR3 nucleotide sequence: TGTGCCAGCAGTGGAAAGATAAGGGACCCGGCCGGCCATGAGCAGTTCTTC. The chain is built from TRBV6-1 and TRBJ2-1; possibly TRBD1 or TRBD2 for D (5 bases each). The V gene's germline CDR1 is MNHNS and CDR2 SASEGT. The CDR3 extends over 17 amino acids. Trimming cost V 4 bases and J 8 bases, with 24 bases left between them.

This clone was picked up a small number of times. This rearrangement joins TRBV4-1 to TRBJ2-7; D is tentatively TRBD1 or TRBD2 (5 bases each). Trimming left V 0 bases short and J 0 bases short, with 6 bases between. Germline-derived CDR1 and CDR2 are MGHRA and YSYEKL. CDR3 size: 14 residues. For the CDR3, the DNA is TGCGCCAGCAGCCAAGAGGGGACCTCCTACGAGCAGTACTTC. Its protein is CASSQEGTSYEQYF.

This clone showed up just a few times. This chain connects TRBV9 to TRBJ2-1; 7 positions match TRBD2. V was clipped by 4 bases and J by 8 bases; unmatched bases: 3. Germline values: CDR1 SGDLS, CDR2 YYNGEE. This CDR3 contains 12 residues. The CDR3 coding sequence is TGTGCCAGCAGCTCCCGGGGGGATGAGCAGTTCTTC. Translating gives CASSSRGDEQFF.

This clone was observed a few times. The V and J genes are TRBV18 and TRBJ1-1; 7 nucleotides align to TRBD1. The length of the CDR3 is 13 residues. The ends lost 4 bases at V and 3 bases at J; junction bases unmatched: 2. The V gene's germline CDR1 is KGHSH and CDR2 LQKENI. The CDR3: CASSQGADTEAFF. As DNA, the CDR3 is TGTGCCAGCTCACAGGGGGCGGACACTGAAGCTTTCTTT.

The DNA of the CDR3 is TGTGCCAGTAGTTATAGCGGGAGGGTCCACAATGAGCAGTTCTTC. Protein: CASSYSGRVHNEQFF. The genes are TRBV19 and TRBJ2-1, with TRBD2 identical over 11 bases. The V segment lost 5 bases and the J segment 5 bases; nucleotides outside the gene matches: 5. The V gene's germline CDR1 is LNHDA and CDR2 SQIVND (reference sequence). This CDR3 contains 15 residues.

This rearrangement joins TRBV10-3 to TRBJ1-5; 7 bases are shared with TRBD1. This CDR3 has 13 residues. Germline V lookup: CDR1 ENHRY, CDR2 SYGVKD. V lost 6 bases to trimming and J lost 4 bases; unmatched junction nucleotides: 3. For the CDR3, the DNA is TGTGCCATCAGGTCAGGGGGTAATCAGCCCCAGCATTTT. Translating gives CAIRSGGNQPQHF.

This clone was counted only a few times. This chain joins TRBV5-4 and TRBJ1-2; tentative D call: TRBD1 (5 bases). This CDR3 is built from 15 residues. The V end lost 4 bases, the J end lost 4 bases, and 17 bases lay between the germline ends. From germline, CDR1 is SGHNT and CDR2 YYREEE (reference sequence). As DNA, the CDR3 is TGTGCCAGCAGCGTCCGTGGACACGCGTCCTATGGCTACACCTTC. Encoded protein: CASSVRGHASYGYTF.

The J gene is TRBJ2-3, the V gene TRBV2; TRBD2 is a possible D gene (6 bases). The length of the CDR3 is 15 residues. CDR1 is SNHLY, CDR2 FYNNEI, per germline. V was pared by 7 bases and J by 2 bases, with 16 bases between. The CDR3 nucleotides read TGTGCCAGCACCTCGGGCGCGGGACCCACAGATACGCAGTATTTT. Translation: CASTSGAGPTDTQYF.